A selection of T cell receptor beta chains follows, all from one sample in a study of T cells in Graves' hyperthyroidism and ophthalmopathy. TCRdb reprocessed the multiplex PCR reads via MiXCR and lists one record per CDR3 protein. Of more than 500,000 distinct CDR3 sequences listed, 15% to 20% are singletons. The sequenced sample was blood. Receptors were obtained from a woman between 25 and 40 years old with Graves' ophthalmopathy. The CDR3 runs from the conserved cysteine through the conserved F or W. A D gene is named only where the DNA matches it firmly. The size entry is marked missing in some rows and otherwise reads once, few, many or a size class.

D gene	J gene	clone size	V gene	CDR3 protein	CDR3 DNA
-	TRBJ2-2	few	TRBV4-3	CASSQVGPGIFKLFF	TGCGCCAGCAGCCAAGTCGGGCCAGGAATTTTTAAGCTGTTTTTT
TRBD1	TRBJ1-5	many	TRBV28	CASRRQGEQPQHF	TGTGCCAGCAGGAGACAGGGTGAACAGCCCCAGCATTTT
TRBD1	TRBJ1-2	few	TRBV10-1	CASHRGHSYGYTF	TGCGCCAGTCACAGGGGGCACAGCTATGGCTACACCTTC
-	TRBJ1-5	many	TRBV27	CASSRIRGDSNQPQHF	TGTGCCAGCAGTCGCATAAGGGGTGATAGCAATCAGCCCCAGCATTTT
TRBD2	TRBJ2-2	few	TRBV19	CASSRLAGANTGELFF	TGTGCCAGTAGTAGACTAGCGGGAGCGAACACCGGGGAGCTGTTTTTT
-	TRBJ2-7	many	TRBV12-3/TRBV12-4	CASSGAHREGRAYEQYF	TGTGCCAGCAGTGGGGCCCACCGGGAAGGAAGAGCATACGAGCAGTACTTC
TRBD2	TRBJ2-7	-	TRBV27	CASSSRTSGSGEQYF	TGTGCCAGCAGTTCCCGGACTAGCGGGAGCGGGGAGCAGTACTTC
-	TRBJ2-7	few	TRBV7-3	CASSPKPGLSSYEQYF	TGTGCCAGCAGCCCTAAACCGGGACTCAGCTCCTACGAGCAGTACTTC
TRBD2	TRBJ2-1	many	TRBV7-2	CASSSPRSSGSYNEQFF	TGTGCCAGCAGCTCCCCTCGCTCTAGCGGGTCCTACAATGAGCAGTTCTTC
-	TRBJ2-1	many	TRBV29-1	CSSTVGAASYNEQFF	TGCAGCTCAACCGTGGGAGCGGCGTCCTACAATGAGCAGTTCTTC
-	TRBJ2-4	many	TRBV18	CASSRNREGAIQYF	TGTGCCAGCTCACGCAACAGGGAGGGGGCCATTCAGTACTTC
-	TRBJ1-1	many	TRBV28	CASSLYSSSTEAFF	TGTGCCAGCAGTTTATATTCCTCATCCACTGAAGCTTTCTTT
-	TRBJ2-5	few	TRBV27	CASSLFAYGETQYF	TGTGCCAGCAGTTTATTCGCGTACGGTGAGACCCAGTACTTC
TRBD2	TRBJ2-1	many	TRBV5-1	CASSPRTSEDEQFF	TGCGCCAGCAGCCCACGGACTAGCGAGGATGAGCAGTTCTTC
-	TRBJ1-1	many	TRBV3-1	CASSQNQGPEAFF	TGTGCCAGCAGCCAGAATCAGGGTCCTGAAGCTTTCTTT
-	TRBJ2-7	many	TRBV28	CASSLNSPGPVLLYEQYF	TGTGCCAGCAGTTTAAATTCACCGGGACCGGTTCTGCTATACGAGCAGTACTTC
TRBD2	TRBJ2-3	many	TRBV20-1	CSARSSGRPDTQYF	TGCAGTGCTAGATCTAGCGGGAGGCCAGATACGCAGTATTTT
-	TRBJ2-5	many	TRBV28	CASSYGGYETQYF	TGTGCCAGCAGTTATGGGGGTTACGAGACCCAGTACTTC
-	TRBJ2-7	many	TRBV4-3	CASSQGAGPLSEQYF	TGCGCCAGCAGCCAGGGTGCAGGGCCCCTATCCGAGCAGTACTTC
-	TRBJ2-2	-	TRBV6-1	CASSRVGVGAKNTGELFF	TGTGCCAGCAGCCGCGTGGGGGTAGGGGCGAAGAACACCGGGGAGCTGTTTTTT
-	TRBJ2-4	few	TRBV7-6	CASSPWGEGAKNIQYF	TGTGCCAGCAGCCCATGGGGAGAGGGGGCCAAAAACATTCAGTACTTC
-	TRBJ1-3	-	TRBV10-3	CAISDGGSSGNTIYF	TGTGCCATCAGTGATGGCGGTAGCTCTGGAAACACCATATATTTT
TRBD1	TRBJ1-5	-	TRBV19	CASTPGTGGILGNQPQHF	TGTGCCAGTACCCCGGGGACAGGGGGCATATTAGGCAATCAGCCCCAGCATTTT
TRBD1	TRBJ1-4	few	TRBV10-3	CAISEGQGEKLFF	TGTGCCATCAGTGAGGGACAGGGAGAAAAACTGTTTTTT
TRBD2	TRBJ2-3	-	TRBV19	CASSPWTSGNTDTQYF	TGTGCCAGTAGTCCCTGGACTAGCGGAAACACAGATACGCAGTATTTT
TRBD2	TRBJ2-7	once	TRBV20-1	CSATGLAGGKAYEQYF	TGCAGTGCTACGGGACTAGCGGGAGGGAAAGCCTACGAGCAGTACTTC
TRBD1	TRBJ1-5	many	TRBV7-2	CASSAQGGNQPQHF	TGTGCCAGCAGCGCCCAGGGGGGAAATCAGCCCCAGCATTTT
-	TRBJ1-5	-	TRBV20-1	CSARDEESGNQPQHF	TGCAGTGCTAGAGATGAAGAGTCGGGCAATCAGCCCCAGCATTTT
TRBD2	TRBJ2-7	few	TRBV4-2	CASSHVASGSYEQYF	TGTGCCAGCAGCCATGTGGCTAGCGGGAGCTACGAGCAGTACTTC
TRBD2	TRBJ2-1	-	TRBV28	CASSLAPVAGGAYNEQFF	TGTGCCAGCAGTTTGGCCCCCGTCGCGGGAGGAGCCTACAATGAGCAGTTCTTC
-	TRBJ2-5	few	TRBV5-4	CASSLDPGRAETQYF	TGTGCCAGCAGCTTGGATCCCGGCAGGGCAGAGACCCAGTACTTC
TRBD2	TRBJ2-1	many	TRBV7-9	CASSPRGGFYNEQFF	TGTGCCAGCAGCCCTCGGGGGGGTTTTTACAATGAGCAGTTCTTC
-	TRBJ2-7	many	TRBV20-1	CSARDVWDEQYF	TGCAGTGCTAGAGATGTTTGGGACGAGCAGTACTTC
-	TRBJ1-6	-	TRBV9	CASSATNSPLHF	TGTGCCAGCAGCGCGACGAATTCACCCCTCCACTTT
TRBD1	TRBJ1-1	-	TRBV4-3	CASSHYRGNTEAFF	TGCGCCAGCAGCCACTACAGGGGGAACACTGAAGCTTTCTTT
-	TRBJ1-2	many	TRBV6-1	CASSSSGALYGYTF	TGTGCCAGCAGTTCCTCAGGGGCCCTCTATGGCTACACCTTC
-	TRBJ1-5	-	TRBV6-1	CASRRAPNQPQHF	TGTGCCAGCCGCAGGGCTCCTAATCAGCCCCAGCATTTT
TRBD1	TRBJ1-2	many	TRBV20-1	CSAVMPGQVYGYTF	TGCAGTGCTGTTATGCCGGGACAGGTCTACGGCTACACCTTC
TRBD1	TRBJ1-5	many	TRBV7-2	CASSPRRGTGEGTNQPQHF	TGTGCCAGCAGCCCTAGGAGAGGGACAGGGGAGGGGACCAATCAGCCCCAGCATTTT
-	TRBJ2-7	many	TRBV9	CASSVGVESGEQYF	TGTGCCAGCAGCGTAGGGGTAGAATCTGGTGAGCAGTACTTC
-	TRBJ2-5	many	TRBV2	CASEDGRGTETQYF	TGTGCCAGCGAAGATGGGAGGGGGACGGAGACCCAGTACTTC
-	TRBJ1-1	-	TRBV10-3	CAISDRRDTEAFF	TGTGCCATCAGTGATAGGAGGGACACTGAAGCTTTCTTT
TRBD2	TRBJ2-1	many	TRBV6-1	CASSPWTSGTHNEQFF	TGTGCCAGCAGTCCCTGGACTAGCGGGACCCACAATGAGCAGTTCTTC
-	TRBJ1-1	few	TRBV7-3	CASSFSAMNTEAFF	TGTGCCAGCAGCTTCTCGGCTATGAACACTGAAGCTTTCTTT
TRBD2	TRBJ2-1	-	TRBV19	CASSSRLAGRNNEQFF	TGTGCCAGTAGTTCACGACTAGCGGGACGGAACAATGAGCAGTTCTTC
-	TRBJ1-6	-	TRBV4-3	CASSQADSPPLHF	TGCGCCAGCAGCCAAGCAGACTCTCCACCCCTCCACTTT
TRBD1	TRBJ2-3	many	TRBV30	CASGQGITDTQYF	TGTGCCTCCGGACAGGGGATCACAGATACGCAGTATTTT